This T cell receptor beta chain was identified during a study of post-analysis software for immune sequencing data. At the level of the study: Some patients lacked subtype; others had relapsing-remitting, secondary progressive or progressive-relapsing disease.

About this clonotype itself: The antigen remains unidentified.

Built from TCR beta cDNA, the libraries had unique molecular identifiers in them. Once about 0.95 to 10 million T cells were used, hundreds of thousands of cDNA molecules resulted. TCRdb fed the PCR reads into MiXCR, producing one record per CDR3 protein. The sample shows 750,000 to 950,000 distinct CDR3 sequences, roughly 58% of them seen only once. Trimming removed 6 bases at V and 5 bases at J, with 11 bases between. There are 13 residues in the CDR3. Overall study results and limits: Strong co-clustering by F measure was evident for samples that had been prepared in the same batch. The study found TRBV5-6, TRBV5-1 and TRBV20-1 among five TRBV segments more frequent in patients than controls. A significant reduction in normalized Chao1 diversity was observed in multiple sclerosis patients versus controls.

The TCR sequence derives from a girl aged 5-17 years with multiple sclerosis. The chain links TRBV12-3 or TRBV12-4 to TRBJ2-1, with D possibly being TRBD1 (5 bases). Sequencing was carried out using blood. CDR3 bases: TGTGCCAGCAGGTGGGGCGGTAACAATGAGCAGTTCTTC. Translating it yields CASRWGGNNEQFF.